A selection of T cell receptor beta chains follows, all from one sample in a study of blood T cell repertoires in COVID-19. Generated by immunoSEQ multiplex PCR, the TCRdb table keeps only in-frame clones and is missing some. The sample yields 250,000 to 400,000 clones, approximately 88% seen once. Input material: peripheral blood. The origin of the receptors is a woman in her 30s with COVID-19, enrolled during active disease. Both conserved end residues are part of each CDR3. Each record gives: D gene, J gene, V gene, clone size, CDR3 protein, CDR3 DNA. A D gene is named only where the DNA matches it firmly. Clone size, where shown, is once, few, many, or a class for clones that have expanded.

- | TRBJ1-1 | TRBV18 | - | CASSPYEGDTEAFF | TGTGCCAGCTCACCCTATGAGGGTGACACTGAAGCTTTCTTT
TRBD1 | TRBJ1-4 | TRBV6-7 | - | CASSHFGQVLEKLFF | TGTGCCAGCAGTCACTTCGGACAGGTGTTAGAAAAACTGTTTTTT
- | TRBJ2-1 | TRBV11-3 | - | CASSPLSGTEQFF | TGTGCCAGCAGCCCGTTGTCCGGGACAGAGCAGTTCTTC
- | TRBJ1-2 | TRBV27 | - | CASSFGRADGYTF | TGTGCCAGCAGTTTTGGCAGGGCGGATGGCTACACCTTC
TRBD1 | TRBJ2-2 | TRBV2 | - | CASSRRQGETGELFF | TGTGCCAGCAGTCGACGACAGGGTGAGACCGGGGAGCTGTTTTTT
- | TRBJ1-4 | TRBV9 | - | CASSVGEGGRKLFF | TGTGCCAGCAGCGTCGGGGAGGGTGGAAGAAAACTGTTTTTT
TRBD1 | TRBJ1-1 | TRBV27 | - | CASSQIGQDEAFF | TGTGCCAGCAGCCAGATTGGACAGGATGAAGCTTTCTTT
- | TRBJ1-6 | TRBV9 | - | CASSVGDYYNSPLHF | TGTGCCAGCAGCGTAGGGGACTACTATAATTCACCCCTCCACTTT
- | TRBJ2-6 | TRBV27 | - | CASSLSVGHHSGANVLTF | TGTGCCAGCAGTTTATCGGTCGGACACCACTCTGGGGCCAACGTCCTGACTTTC
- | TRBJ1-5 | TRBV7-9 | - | CASHLYSNQPQHF | TGTGCCAGCCACCTCTATAGCAATCAGCCCCAGCATTTT
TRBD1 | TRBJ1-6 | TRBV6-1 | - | CASSERWTGGLNSPLHF | TGTGCCAGCAGTGAAAGGTGGACAGGGGGGCTTAATTCACCCCTCCACTTT
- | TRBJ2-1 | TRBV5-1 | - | CASSLLAEQFF | TGCGCCAGCAGCTTGCTAGCCGAGCAGTTCTTC
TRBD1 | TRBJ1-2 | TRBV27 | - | CASSLSPGGGYTF | TGTGCCAGCAGTTTATCGCCAGGGGGTGGCTACACCTTC
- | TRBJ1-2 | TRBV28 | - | CASSLTGSGKGYTF | TGTGCCAGCAGTTTAACGGGGTCTGGTAAGGGCTACACCTTC
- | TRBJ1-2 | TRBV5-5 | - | CASSFYTSPGGYTF | TGTGCCAGCAGCTTCTACACCAGTCCGGGGGGCTACACCTTC
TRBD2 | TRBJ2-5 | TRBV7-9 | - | CASSRTGAGEKYQETQYF | TGTGCCAGCAGCCGTACTGGGGCGGGGGAGAAATACCAAGAGACCCAGTACTTC
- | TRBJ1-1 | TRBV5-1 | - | CASSLTVMNTEAFF | TGCGCCAGCAGCTTGACAGTCATGAACACTGAAGCTTTCTTT
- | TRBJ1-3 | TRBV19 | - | CASSSLSSGNTIYF | TGTGCCAGTAGCTCCCTTAGCTCTGGAAACACCATATATTTT
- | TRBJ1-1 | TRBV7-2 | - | CASSFQEGTEAFF | TGTGCCAGCAGCTTCCAGGAGGGCACTGAAGCTTTCTTT
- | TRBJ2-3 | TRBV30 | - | CAWSVTGTGTAQYF | TGTGCCTGGAGTGTAACAGGGACGGGAACGGCGCAGTATTTT
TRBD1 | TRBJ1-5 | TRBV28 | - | CASLGRGSPNQPQHF | TGTGCCAGTCTAGGCAGGGGGTCCCCCAATCAGCCCCAGCATTTT
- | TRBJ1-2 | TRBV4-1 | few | CASSQGPGAYGYTF | TGCGCCAGCAGCCAAGGTCCAGGGGCCTATGGCTACACCTTC
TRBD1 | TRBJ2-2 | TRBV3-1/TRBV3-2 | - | CASNRGHRLGVNTGELFF | TGTGCCAGCAACAGGGGACACCGCTTAGGGGTAAACACCGGGGAGCTGTTTTTT
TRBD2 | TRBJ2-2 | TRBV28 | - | CASSLQGLGAGELFF | TGTGCCAGCAGTTTACAAGGACTAGGGGCCGGGGAGCTGTTTTTT
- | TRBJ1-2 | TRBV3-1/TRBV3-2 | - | CASSHADRPNYGYTF | TGTGCCAGCAGCCACGCCGACAGGCCGAACTATGGCTACACCTTC
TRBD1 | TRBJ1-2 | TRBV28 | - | CASSFPPPGTGGGYGYTF | TGTGCCAGCAGTTTCCCACCCCCCGGGACAGGGGGCGGCTATGGCTACACCTTC
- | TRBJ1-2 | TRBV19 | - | CASSLGESNYGYTF | TGTGCCAGTTCGTTAGGGGAAAGTAACTATGGCTACACCTTC
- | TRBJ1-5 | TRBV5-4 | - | CASSLGGDQPQHF | TGTGCCAGCAGCTTAGGAGGGGATCAGCCCCAGCATTTT
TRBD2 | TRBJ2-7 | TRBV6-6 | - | CASSYSTSGVAYEQYF | TGTGCCAGCAGTTACTCGACTAGCGGGGTTGCCTACGAGCAGTACTTC
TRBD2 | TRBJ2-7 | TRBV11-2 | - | CASSWGTTYEQYF | TGTGCCAGCAGCTGGGGGACTACCTACGAGCAGTACTTC
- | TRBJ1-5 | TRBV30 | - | CAWAALSGQPQHF | TGTGCCTGGGCGGCCCTTTCGGGACAGCCCCAGCATTTT
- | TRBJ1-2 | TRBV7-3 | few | CASSPQPMTANYGYTF | TGTGCCAGCAGCCCCCAGCCCATGACAGCAAACTATGGCTACACCTTC
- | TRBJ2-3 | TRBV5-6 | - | CASSPVAGSTQYF | TGTGCCAGCAGCCCCGTTGCGGGCAGTACGCAGTATTTT
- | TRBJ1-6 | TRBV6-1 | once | CASSEGYMASPLHF | TGTGCCAGCAGTGAAGGTTACATGGCTTCACCCCTCCACTTT
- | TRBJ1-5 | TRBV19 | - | CASSIGGVPHQPQHF | TGTGCCAGTAGTATAGGGGGGGTTCCCCATCAGCCCCAGCATTTT
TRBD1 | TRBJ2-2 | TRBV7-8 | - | CASSHTGTANTGELFF | TGTGCCAGCAGCCATACCGGGACAGCGAACACCGGGGAGCTGTTTTTT
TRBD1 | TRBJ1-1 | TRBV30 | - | CALKQGRRTEAFF | TGTGCCTTGAAACAGGGGAGGAGGACTGAAGCTTTCTTT
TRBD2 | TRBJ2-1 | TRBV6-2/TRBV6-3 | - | CASSYLPSGANNEQFF | TGTGCCAGCAGTTACTTGCCTAGCGGGGCAAACAATGAGCAGTTCTTC
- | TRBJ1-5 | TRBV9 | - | CASSGHRESQHF | TGTGCCAGCAGCGGCCACAGGGAGTCCCAGCATTTT
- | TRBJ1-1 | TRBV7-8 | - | CASSPQGKGGTEAFF | TGTGCCAGCAGCCCACAGGGAAAGGGTGGGACTGAAGCTTTCTTT
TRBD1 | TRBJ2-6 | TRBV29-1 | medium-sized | CSVEGPGQGSGANVLTF | TGCAGCGTTGAGGGCCCGGGACAGGGATCTGGGGCCAACGTCCTGACTTTC
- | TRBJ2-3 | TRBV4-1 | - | CASSQQENRDTQYF | TGCGCCAGCAGCCAACAAGAGAATCGGGATACGCAGTATTTT
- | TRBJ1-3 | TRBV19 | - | CASSIGRSSGNTIYF | TGTGCCAGTAGTATTGGGAGGAGCTCTGGAAACACCATATATTTT
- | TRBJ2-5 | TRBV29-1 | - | CSVEELETRRETQYF | TGCAGCGTTGAAGAGCTTGAGACTAGACGAGAGACCCAGTACTTC
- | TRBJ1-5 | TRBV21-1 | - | CASSKVSDRGGNQPQHF | TGTGCCAGCAGCAAAGTTTCGGACAGGGGGGGAAATCAGCCCCAGCATTTT
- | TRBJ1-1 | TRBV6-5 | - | CASSYGGEAFF | TGTGCCAGCAGTTACGGCGGGGAGGCTTTCTTT
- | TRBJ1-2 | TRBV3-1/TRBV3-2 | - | CARLRRATHSNYGYTF | TGTGCCAGACTTAGGAGGGCTACTCATTCTAACTATGGCTACACCTTC
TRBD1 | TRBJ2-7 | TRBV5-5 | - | CASSYRQGASYEQYF | TGTGCCAGCAGCTACAGACAGGGGGCTTCCTACGAGCAGTACTTC
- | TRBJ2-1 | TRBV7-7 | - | CASSLGPLNEQFF | TGTGCCAGCAGCTTAGGGCCCCTTAATGAGCAGTTCTTC
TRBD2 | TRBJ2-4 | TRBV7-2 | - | CASSFGGVAKNIQYF | TGTGCCAGCAGCTTCGGGGGGGTTGCCAAAAACATTCAGTACTTC
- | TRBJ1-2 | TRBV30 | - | CAWSPRTGRGGYTF | TGTGCCTGGAGCCCCCGGACGGGTCGCGGGGGCTACACCTTC
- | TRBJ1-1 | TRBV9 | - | CASSPFGDTEAFF | TGTGCCAGCAGCCCTTTCGGGGACACTGAAGCTTTCTTT
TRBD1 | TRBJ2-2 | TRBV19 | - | CASLPQDRRNTGELFF | TGTGCCAGTCTTCCTCAGGACAGGAGAAACACCGGGGAGCTGTTTTTT
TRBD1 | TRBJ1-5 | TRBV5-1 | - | CASSLDETGDRYSNQPQHF | TGCGCCAGCAGCTTGGACGAGACAGGGGACCGTTATAGCAATCAGCCCCAGCATTTT
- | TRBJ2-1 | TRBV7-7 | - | CASSPESGSYNEQFF | TGTGCCAGCAGCCCGGAAAGCGGGTCCTACAATGAGCAGTTCTTC
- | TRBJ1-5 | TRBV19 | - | CASRGDNQPQHF | TGTGCCAGTAGGGGAGACAATCAGCCCCAGCATTTT
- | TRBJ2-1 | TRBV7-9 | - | CASSSSGRNNEQFF | TGTGCCAGCAGCTCAAGCGGGCGGAATAATGAGCAGTTCTTC
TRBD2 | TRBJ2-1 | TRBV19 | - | CASRAGSGGAWSYNEQFF | TGTGCCAGTAGAGCGGGTAGCGGGGGGGCTTGGTCCTACAATGAGCAGTTCTTC